Reported below is one T cell receptor (beta chain). Its cognate antigen is unknown. One end of the junction is discordant with germline, which a read error may explain. The library came from three nested PCR rounds adapted from ARM-PCR protocols. TCRdb fed the multiplex PCR reads into MiXCR, producing one record per CDR3 protein. The sample lists tens of thousands of distinct CDR3 sequences; about 66% were seen once. Germline CDR1 and CDR2: LGHNA and YSLEER. The CDR3 length is 18 residues. These data come from a study of tumor and adjacent non-tumor tissue in lung cancer. Study details: The cohort had around twelve adenocarcinoma, a couple of squamous cell and 1 small cell patients.

RNA was extracted from bulk tissue without any cell sorting. Study conclusions and caveats: Higher tumor TCR diversity was associated with shorter survival. Normal lung showed higher cumulative top 100 clone frequency than tumor. TCR diversity was significantly greater in tumor than normal lung tissue.

Sequenced input: lung tumor tissue. This chain connects TRBV4-3 to TRBJ2-6, with D maybe TRBD1 (5 bases). This clonotype was obtained from a man aged 55 to 70 with non-small cell lung cancer. CDR3 DNA sequence: TGCGCCGGCAGCCACGAAGGGGCAGGTTTCTCTGGGGCCAACGTCCTGACTTTC. Its protein product is CAGSHEGAGFSGANVLTF.